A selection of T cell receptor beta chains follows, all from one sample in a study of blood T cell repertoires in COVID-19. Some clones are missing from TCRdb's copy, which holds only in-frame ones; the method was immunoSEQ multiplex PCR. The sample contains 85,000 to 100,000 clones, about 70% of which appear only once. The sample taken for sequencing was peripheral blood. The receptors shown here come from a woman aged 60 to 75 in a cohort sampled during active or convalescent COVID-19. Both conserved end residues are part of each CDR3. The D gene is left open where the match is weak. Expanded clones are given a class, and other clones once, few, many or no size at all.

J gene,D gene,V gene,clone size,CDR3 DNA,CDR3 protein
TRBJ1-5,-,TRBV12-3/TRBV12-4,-,TGTGCCAGCAGCGGGAAGGTTATTCAGCCCCAGCATTTT,CASSGKVIQPQHF
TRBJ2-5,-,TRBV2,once,TGTGCCAGCAGTGTTAGCGGACAACTGATTTACTTC,CASSVSGQLIYF
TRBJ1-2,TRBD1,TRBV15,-,TGTGCCACCAGCAGACCCATAGGGGGCCGACGGGCGCCTAACTATGGCTACACCTTC,CATSRPIGGRRAPNYGYTF
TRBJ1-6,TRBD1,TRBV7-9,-,TGTGCCAGCGGTACCGGGACAGGGGATAATTCACCCCTCCACTTT,CASGTGTGDNSPLHF
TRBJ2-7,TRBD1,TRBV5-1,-,TGCGCCAGCAGCTTAACAGGGGATATAAACTACGAGCAGTACTTC,CASSLTGDINYEQYF
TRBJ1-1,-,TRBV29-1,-,TGCAGCGTAGGACACGCTGTGGACACTGAAGCTTTCTTT,CSVGHAVDTEAFF
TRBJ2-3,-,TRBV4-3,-,TGCGCCAGCAGCCAAGTCCGGTTAGATACGCAGTATTTT,CASSQVRLDTQYF
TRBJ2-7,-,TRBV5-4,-,TGTGCCAGCAGCTTTGTGGAGTCCGCGGGCGAGCAGTACTTC,CASSFVESAGEQYF
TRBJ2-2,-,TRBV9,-,TGTGCCAGCAGCCCAACAGGGAACACCGGGGAGCTGTTTTTT,CASSPTGNTGELFF
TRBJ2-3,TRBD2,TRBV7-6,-,TGTGCCAGCAGCCGCATTTCTAGCGGGGGGGCGTCAGATACGCAGTATTTT,CASSRISSGGASDTQYF
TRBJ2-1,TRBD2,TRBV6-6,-,TGTGCCAGCAGCCGGCGGACTAGCGGGCCCTACAATGAGCAGTTCTTC,CASSRRTSGPYNEQFF
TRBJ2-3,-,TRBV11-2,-,TGTGCCAGCAGCTTATGGACAGTAACTAGCACAGATACGCAGTATTTT,CASSLWTVTSTDTQYF
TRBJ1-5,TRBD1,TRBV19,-,TGTGCCAGTGGGACCGACAGGGTCAATCAGCCCCAGCATTTT,CASGTDRVNQPQHF
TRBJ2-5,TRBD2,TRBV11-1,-,TGTGCCAGCAGCTCGACTAGCGGGGCGGAACAAGAGACCCAGTACTTC,CASSSTSGAEQETQYF
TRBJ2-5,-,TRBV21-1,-,TGTGCCAGCAGCAGCTCAGGGACTAGCGGGGGGGCTGAGGAGACCCAGTACTTC,CASSSSGTSGGAEETQYF
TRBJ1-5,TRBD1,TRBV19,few,TGTGCCAGTAGTATAGCGGGGACAGATAATCAGCCCCAGCATTTT,CASSIAGTDNQPQHF
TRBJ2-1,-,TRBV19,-,TGTGCCAGTAATGAGGGGGGGTGGAATGAGCAGTTCTTC,CASNEGGWNEQFF
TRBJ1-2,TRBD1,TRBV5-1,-,TGCGCCAGCAGCAGCCGCACTGGACAGGTGGGCTACACCTTC,CASSSRTGQVGYTF
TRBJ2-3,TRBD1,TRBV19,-,TGTGCCAGTAGTCCGGACAGGCCTACCGATACGCAGTATTTT,CASSPDRPTDTQYF
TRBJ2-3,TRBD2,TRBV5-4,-,TGTGCCAGCAGTCGAGCGGGGGGGACAGATACGCAGTATTTT,CASSRAGGTDTQYF
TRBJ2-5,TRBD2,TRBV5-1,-,TGCGCCAGCAGCCTAACTAGCGGGGGGGGAGAGACCCAGTACTTC,CASSLTSGGGETQYF
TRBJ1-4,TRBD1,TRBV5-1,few,TGCGCCAGCAGTTCGACAGGGGGTAAAGAAAAACTGTTTTTT,CASSSTGGKEKLFF
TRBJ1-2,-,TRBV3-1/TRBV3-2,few,TGTGCCAGCAGCCGACAGTACCAAAACTATGGCTACACCTTC,CASSRQYQNYGYTF
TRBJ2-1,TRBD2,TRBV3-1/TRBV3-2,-,TGTGCCAGCAGCCAAATGCAGCAACCGACTAGCGGGGGGAGCTCCTACAATGAGCAGTTCTTC,CASSQMQQPTSGGSSYNEQFF
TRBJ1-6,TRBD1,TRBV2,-,TGTGCCAGCAGTCGGGACAGGCGAAATTCACCCCTCCACTTT,CASSRDRRNSPLHF
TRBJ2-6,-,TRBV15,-,TGTGCCACCAGGAAGCCCGGGGCCAACGTCCTGACTTTC,CATRKPGANVLTF
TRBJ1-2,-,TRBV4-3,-,TGCGCCAGCAGCCAAGTAATAGGGCAGGGGGGCTACACCTTC,CASSQVIGQGGYTF
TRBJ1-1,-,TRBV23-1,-,TGCGCCAGCAGCCCCGATTGTGCTAGGATGAACACTGAAGCTTTCTTT,CASSPDCARMNTEAFF
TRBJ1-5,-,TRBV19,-,TGTGCCAGTGACTATTCAGGTGTAGGCAATCAGCCCCAGCATTTT,CASDYSGVGNQPQHF
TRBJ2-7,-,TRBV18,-,TGTGCCAGCTCATCTGGCCCCACCGAGCAGTACTTC,CASSSGPTEQYF
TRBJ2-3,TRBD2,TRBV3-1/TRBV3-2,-,TGTGCCAGCAGCCGGGGACTAGCGGGGGAAGATACGCAGTATTTT,CASSRGLAGEDTQYF